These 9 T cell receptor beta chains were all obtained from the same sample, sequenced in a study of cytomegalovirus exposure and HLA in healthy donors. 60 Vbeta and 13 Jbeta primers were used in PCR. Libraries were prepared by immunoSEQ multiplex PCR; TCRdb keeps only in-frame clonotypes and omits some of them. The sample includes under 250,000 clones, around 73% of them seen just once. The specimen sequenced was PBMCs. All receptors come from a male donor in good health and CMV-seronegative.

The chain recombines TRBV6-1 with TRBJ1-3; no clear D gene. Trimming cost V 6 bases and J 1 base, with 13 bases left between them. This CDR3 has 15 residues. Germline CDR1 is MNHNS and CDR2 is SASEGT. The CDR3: CASSRTGFSGNTIYF. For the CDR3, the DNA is TGTGCCAGCAGCCGTACGGGGTTTTCTGGAAACACCATATATTTT.

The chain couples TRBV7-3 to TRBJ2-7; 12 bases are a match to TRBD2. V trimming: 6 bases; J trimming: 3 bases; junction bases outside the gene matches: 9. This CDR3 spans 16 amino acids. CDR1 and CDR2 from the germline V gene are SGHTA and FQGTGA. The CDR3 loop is CASRSLAGGPDYEQYF. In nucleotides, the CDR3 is TGTGCCAGCAGATCCCTAGCGGGAGGGCCAGACTACGAGCAGTACTTC.

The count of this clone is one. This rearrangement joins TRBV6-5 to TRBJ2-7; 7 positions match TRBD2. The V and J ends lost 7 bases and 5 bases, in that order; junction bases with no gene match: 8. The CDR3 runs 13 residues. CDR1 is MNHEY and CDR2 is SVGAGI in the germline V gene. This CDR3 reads CASMSTSRHEQYF. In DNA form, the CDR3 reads TGTGCCAGCATGTCGACTAGCAGGCACGAGCAGTACTTC.

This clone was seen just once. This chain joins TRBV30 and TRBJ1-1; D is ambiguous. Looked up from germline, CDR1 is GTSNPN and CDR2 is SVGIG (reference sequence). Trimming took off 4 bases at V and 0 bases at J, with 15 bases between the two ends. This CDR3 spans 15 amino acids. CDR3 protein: CAWKREDPMNTEAFF. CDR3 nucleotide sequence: TGTGCCTGGAAGAGGGAAGATCCGATGAACACTGAAGCTTTCTTT. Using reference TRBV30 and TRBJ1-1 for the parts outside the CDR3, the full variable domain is SQTIHQWPATLVQPVGSPLSLECTVEGTSNPNLYWYRQAAGRGLQLLFYSVGIGQISSEVPQNLSASRPQDRQFILSSKKLLLSDSGFYLCAWKREDPMNTEAFFGQGTRLTVV.

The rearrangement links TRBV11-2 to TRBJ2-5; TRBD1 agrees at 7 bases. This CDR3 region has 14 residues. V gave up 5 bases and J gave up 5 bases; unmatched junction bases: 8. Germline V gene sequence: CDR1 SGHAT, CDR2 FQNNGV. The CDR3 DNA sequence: TGTGCCAGCAGCGAAAACAGGGGTCGTGAGACCCAGTACTTC. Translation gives CASSENRGRETQYF.

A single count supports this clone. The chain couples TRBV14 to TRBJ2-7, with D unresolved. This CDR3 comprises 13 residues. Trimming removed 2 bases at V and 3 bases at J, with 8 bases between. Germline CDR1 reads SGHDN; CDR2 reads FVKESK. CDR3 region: CASSQIFSYEQYF. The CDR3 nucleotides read TGTGCCAGCAGCCAAATCTTCAGCTACGAGCAGTACTTC.

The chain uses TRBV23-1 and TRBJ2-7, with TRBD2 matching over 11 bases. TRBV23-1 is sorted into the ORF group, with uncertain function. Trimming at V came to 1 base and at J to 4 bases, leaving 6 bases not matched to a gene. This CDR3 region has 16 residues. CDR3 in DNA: TGCGCCAGCAGTCAATTTGGTGGGACTAGCGGTTACGAGCAGTACTTC. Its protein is CASSQFGGTSGYEQYF.

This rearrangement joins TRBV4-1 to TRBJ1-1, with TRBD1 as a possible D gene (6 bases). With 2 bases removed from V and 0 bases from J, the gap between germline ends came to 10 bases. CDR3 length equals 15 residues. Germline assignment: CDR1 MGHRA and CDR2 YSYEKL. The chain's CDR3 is CASSQYRAVNTEAFF. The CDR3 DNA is TGCGCCAGCAGCCAATACAGGGCGGTGAACACTGAAGCTTTCTTT.

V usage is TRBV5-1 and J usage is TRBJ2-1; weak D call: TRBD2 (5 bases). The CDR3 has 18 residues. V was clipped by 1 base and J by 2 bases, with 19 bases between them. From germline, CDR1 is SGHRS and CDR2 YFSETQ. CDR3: CASSLYGLRAGPYNEQFF. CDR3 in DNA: TGCGCCAGCAGCTTGTACGGTCTGAGGGCAGGACCCTACAATGAGCAGTTCTTC.